What follows describes a single T cell receptor beta chain. The target antigen is unknown. This sample stems from a study of post-analysis software for immune sequencing data. Every TCR beta cDNA library bore unique molecular identifiers. From the PCR reads, TCRdb called clonotypes with MiXCR, one entry per CDR3 protein. This table has some 260,000 distinct CDR3 sequences, 36% appearing once. The CDR3 contains 15 residues. CDR1 is MNHEY and CDR2 is SVGAGI in the germline V gene. V shed 3 bases and J shed 4 bases, with 13 bases lying between them. Study-wide results and caveats: TRBV segments more frequent in patients than in controls numbered five and included TRBV5-6, TRBV5-1 and TRBV20-1.

The source material was blood. This TCR came from a girl aged 5 to 17 with multiple sclerosis. V is TRBV6-5 and J is TRBJ1-3, with a weak D call TRBD1 (6 bases). The CDR3 reads CASSYGGAEGNTIYF. In DNA form, the CDR3 reads TGTGCCAGCAGTTATGGGGGCGCGGAGGGAAACACCATATATTTT.